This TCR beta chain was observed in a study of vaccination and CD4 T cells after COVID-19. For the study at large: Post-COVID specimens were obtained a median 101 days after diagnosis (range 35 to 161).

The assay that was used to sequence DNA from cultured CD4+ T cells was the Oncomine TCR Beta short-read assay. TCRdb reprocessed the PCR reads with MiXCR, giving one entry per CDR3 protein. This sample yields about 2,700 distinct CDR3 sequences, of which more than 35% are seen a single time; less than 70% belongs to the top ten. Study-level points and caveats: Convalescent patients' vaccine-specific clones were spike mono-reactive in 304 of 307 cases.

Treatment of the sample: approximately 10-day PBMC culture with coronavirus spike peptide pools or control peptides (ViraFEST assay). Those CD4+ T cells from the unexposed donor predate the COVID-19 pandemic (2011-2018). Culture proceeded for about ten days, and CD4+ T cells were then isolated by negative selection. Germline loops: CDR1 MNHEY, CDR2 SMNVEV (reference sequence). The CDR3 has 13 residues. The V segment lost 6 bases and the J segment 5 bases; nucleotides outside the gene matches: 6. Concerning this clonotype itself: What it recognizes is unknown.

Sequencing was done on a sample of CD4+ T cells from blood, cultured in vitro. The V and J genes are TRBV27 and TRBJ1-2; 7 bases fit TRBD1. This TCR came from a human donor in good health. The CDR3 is CASRLQGTYGYTF. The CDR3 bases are TGTGCCAGCAGGTTACAGGGGACTTATGGCTACACCTTC.